The rows below give T cell receptor beta chains drawn from one sample of a study of blood T cell repertoires in COVID-19. Only in-frame clones appear in the TCRdb table, and some are missing; sequencing was by immunoSEQ multiplex PCR. The sample records some 76,000 clones, around 80% being singletons. Input material: peripheral blood. The receptors derive from a man aged 50 to 59 with COVID-19, enrolled during active disease. Both conserved end residues are part of each CDR3. A D gene is named only where the DNA matches it firmly. Clone size is given for some rows only: seen once, a few or many times, or a class if the clone is expanded.

TRBD2,TRBJ2-1,TRBV19,-,TGTGCCAGTAGTGTGTCAAGCGGGAAACACAATGAGCAGTTCTTC,CASSVSSGKHNEQFF
-,TRBJ1-5,TRBV29-1,-,TGCAGCGTTGATGGGGGGGGCACCGATCAGCCCCAGCATTTT,CSVDGGGTDQPQHF
-,TRBJ1-5,TRBV19,few,TGTGCCAGTACGGAGGGTTGGGAGCCCCAGCATTTT,CASTEGWEPQHF
TRBD1,TRBJ1-1,TRBV3-1/TRBV3-2,few,TGTGCCAGCAGCCTAGACAGGGTAGCTTTCTTT,CASSLDRVAFF
TRBD2,TRBJ2-3,TRBV5-1,few,TGCGCCAGCAGCTTGGGGCTAGCGGAGATCACAGATACGCAGTATTTT,CASSLGLAEITDTQYF
-,TRBJ2-1,TRBV20-1,-,TGCAGTGCGAAAACTAGCTATGAGCAGTTCTTC,CSAKTSYEQFF
TRBD2,TRBJ2-1,TRBV5-1,-,TGCGCCAGCAGCTTGGGACTAGCGCTCCTGGGGAATGAGCAGTTCTTC,CASSLGLALLGNEQFF
TRBD2,TRBJ2-1,TRBV5-1,-,TGCGCCAGCAGCGAGACTAGCTTCAATGAGCAGTTCTTC,CASSETSFNEQFF
-,TRBJ1-4,TRBV3-1/TRBV3-2,-,TGTGCCAGCAGCCGGGGCAGGATAAATGAAAAACTGTTTTTT,CASSRGRINEKLFF
-,TRBJ2-5,TRBV7-9,-,TGTGCCAGCAGCTTAGCGCTCGGGGGTCAAGAGACCCAGTACTTC,CASSLALGGQETQYF
-,TRBJ2-5,TRBV6-6,once,TGTGCCAGCAGTTCATCTCTGACACCTCAAGAGACCCAGTACTTC,CASSSSLTPQETQYF
TRBD1,TRBJ1-5,TRBV27,-,TGTGCCAGCAGGACAGGGAGCTCGGGGCCCCAGCATTTT,CASRTGSSGPQHF
-,TRBJ1-2,TRBV11-2,-,TGTGCCAGCAGCTTGCGGGGGGCAGAAGGCTACACCTTC,CASSLRGAEGYTF
TRBD1,TRBJ2-5,TRBV7-8,-,TGTGCCAGCAGCTTATCTAACAGGGGGCGTAGGGAGACCCAGTACTTC,CASSLSNRGRRETQYF
-,TRBJ1-5,TRBV30,few,TGTGCCTGGAGTGTACCCGGGACTCGGCTGAACAATCAGCCCCAGCATTTT,CAWSVPGTRLNNQPQHF
TRBD1,TRBJ2-1,TRBV3-1/TRBV3-2,-,TGTGCCAGCAGCGACAGGGGCTCTTTCAATGAGCAGTTCTTC,CASSDRGSFNEQFF